The clone carrying this T cell receptor (beta chain) was seen more than once but under ten times. Its antigen remains unknown. The sample comes from a study of beta chain features in type 1 diabetes. Study-level findings and limits: Moderately but significantly shorter TCRB CDR3s were found in Type 1 diabetes patients in all four CD4+ subsets. VDJ junctions in type 1 diabetes patients carried more deletions and fewer insertions.

What was sequenced were expressed TCRB transcripts, since all of the isolated RNA had been reverse transcribed. Sequencing used immunoSEQ multiplex PCR; TCRdb keeps in-frame clones, though not all of them. The sample lists 600,000 or so clones; over 13% were seen once. Trimming removed 9 bases from V and 2 bases from J; junction bases left unmatched: 10. Germline lookup yields CDR1 LNHDA and CDR2 SQIVND (reference sequence). The CDR3 has 15 residues. Sequenced sample: naive CD4+ T cells from blood. The clonotype was recovered from a man younger than 35 with type 1 diabetes. V is TRBV19 and J is TRBJ1-5; 7 nucleotides match TRBD1. In DNA, the CDR3 is TGTGCCAGCAGGCCCTCTACAGGGGGCAATCAGCCCCAGCATTTT. It specifies CASRPSTGGNQPQHF. The entire variable domain, with the rest obtained from reference TRBV19 and TRBJ1-5, is as follows: DGGITQSPKYLFRKEGQNVTLSCEQNLNHDAMYWYRQDPGQGLRLIYYSQIVNDFQKGDIAEGYSVSREKKESFPLTVTSAQKNPTAFYLCASRPSTGGNQPQHFGDGTRLSIL.